Listed here are 5 T cell receptor beta chains from one sample, sequenced in a study of blood T cell repertoires in COVID-19. TCRdb keeps only in-frame clones here, not all; method: immunoSEQ multiplex PCR. The sample has fewer than 250,000 clones; approximately 88% are singletons. The specimen was PBMCs or T cells enriched from blood (not recorded which). The source is a woman younger than 45 who had been exposed to COVID-19.

The rearrangement joins TRBV2 to TRBJ2-2, with TRBD2 matching 14 bases. CDR3 length: 18 residues. Trimming at V came to 6 bases and at J to 5 bases, leaving 11 bases not matched to a gene. The germline V gene encodes CDR1 SNHLY and CDR2 FYNNEI. The CDR3 region is CASRNPGLAGERTGELFF. DNA for the CDR3: TGTGCCAGCAGAAACCCGGGACTAGCGGGAGAGAGGACCGGGGAGCTGTTTTTT.

The chain joins TRBV30 to TRBJ1-5; a weak D match, TRBD1 (5 bases). Trimming removed 2 bases at V and 2 bases at J, with 13 bases between. Germline V gene sequence: CDR1 GTSNPN, CDR2 SVGIG (reference sequence). The CDR3 length is 15 residues. DNA for the CDR3: TGTGCCTGGAGTTCCGGGCGGGGGGGCAATCAGCCCCAGCATTTT. It yields the protein CAWSSGRGGNQPQHF.

The chain links TRBV28 to TRBJ1-1; D uncertain. The CDR3 is made up of 15 amino acids. V dropped 4 bases and J dropped 2 bases, with 14 bases sitting between them. Germline V CDR1 and CDR2: MDHEN, SYDVKM. Written as DNA, the CDR3 is TGTGCCAGCAGTTCAGAGGGTTGGGCAAACACTGAAGCTTTCTTT. The encoded protein is CASSSEGWANTEAFF.

The V call is TRBV7-9, the J call TRBJ1-4, with 7 bases that match TRBD1. The germline gives CDR1 SEHNR, CDR2 FQNEAQ (reference sequence). V lost 5 bases to trimming and J lost 6 bases; unmatched junction nucleotides: 9. The CDR3 has 15 residues. CDR3 sequence: CASSPMTGIDEKLFF. The CDR3 bases are TGTGCCAGCAGCCCGATGACAGGGATCGATGAAAAACTGTTTTTT.

V and J are TRBV4-2 and TRBJ1-3; possible D gene TRBD1, 6 bases. The CDR3 loop spans 15 amino acids. V was shortened by 3 bases and J by 6 bases, with 15 bases between the two germline ends. Germline CDR1 LGHNA, CDR2 YNFKEQ. CDR3 sequence reads: CASSHRGGLENTIYF. CDR3 sequence (DNA): TGTGCCAGCAGCCATCGGGGGGGCCTTGAAAACACCATATATTTT.